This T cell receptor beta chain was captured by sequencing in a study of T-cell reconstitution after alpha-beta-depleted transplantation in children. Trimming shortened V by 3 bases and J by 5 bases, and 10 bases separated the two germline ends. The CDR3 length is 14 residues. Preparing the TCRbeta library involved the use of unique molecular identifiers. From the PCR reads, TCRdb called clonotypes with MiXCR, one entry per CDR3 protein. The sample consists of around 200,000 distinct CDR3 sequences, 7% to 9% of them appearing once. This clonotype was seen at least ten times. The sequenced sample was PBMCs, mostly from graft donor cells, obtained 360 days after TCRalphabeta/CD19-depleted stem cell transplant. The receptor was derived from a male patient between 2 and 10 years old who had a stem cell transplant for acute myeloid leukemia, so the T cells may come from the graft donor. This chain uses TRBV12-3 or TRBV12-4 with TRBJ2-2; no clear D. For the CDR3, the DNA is TGTGCCAGCAGTTTTAGGCAGATGACCGGGGAGCTGTTTTTT. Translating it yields CASSFRQMTGELFF.